The 22 T cell receptor beta chains presented below share a single source sample, sequenced in a study of blood T cells in healthy people across ages. With a J-beta primer mix and a sample-barcoded 5' primer, a second PCR ran about 7 to 11 cycles. TCRdb processed the 5' RACE reads anew with MiXCR; each CDR3 protein has one entry. The sample lists approximately 900,000 distinct CDR3 sequences; about 48% were seen once. Sequences were obtained from blood. Receptors were obtained from a man aged 25-45 years in good health.

The chain carries TRBV4-1 and TRBJ2-7; unclear D gene. From germline, CDR1 is MGHRA and CDR2 YSYEKL. The CDR3 spans 15 residues. The ends were cut back, 0 bases at V and 0 bases at J, with 9 bases in the middle. For the CDR3, the DNA is TGCGCCAGCAGCCAAGATCCGGTGGACTCCTACGAGCAGTACTTC. Protein: CASSQDPVDSYEQYF.

As to this clonotype: Germline is not matched at one junction end, which may reflect a read error. V usage is TRBV7-3 and J usage is TRBJ2-1; a weak D match, TRBD2 (7 bases). Germline CDR1 reads SGHTA; CDR2 reads FQGTGA. The CDR3 is 17 residues long. CDR3 sequence reads: CAGSLTGGGGLDNEQFF. In DNA form, the CDR3 reads TGTGCCGGCAGCTTAACGGGGGGCGGGGGCCTCGACAATGAGCAGTTCTTC.

This clonotype was seen a few times. The rearrangement uses TRBV5-1 and TRBJ2-5; 7 positions match TRBD1. The J call may be incorrect, as the DNA end agrees better with TRBJ2-7. This CDR3 is 16 amino acids long. Germline CDR1 and CDR2: SGHRS and YFSETQ. DNA of the CDR3: TGCGCCAGCAGCTTGAGGGGGCTTTTGGATATCAACGAGCAGTACTTC. This gives the protein CASSLRGLLDINEQYF.

The rearrangement joins TRBV15 to TRBJ1-2, with no clear D. From germline, CDR1 is LNHNV and CDR2 YYDKDF (reference sequence). The germline V and J ends were trimmed by 1 base and 1 base, with 7 bases remaining between them. CDR3 length: 14 amino acids. The CDR3 nucleotides are TGTGCCACCAGCAGAGGTCCGGATAACTATGGCTACACCTTC. As protein: CATSRGPDNYGYTF.

This chain uses TRBV7-2 with TRBJ2-7; 7 bases are a match to TRBD1. The end of the DNA is better explained by TRBJ2-4, so the J call may be wrong. The CDR3 consists of 13 residues. Germline V lookup: CDR1 SGHTA, CDR2 FQGNSA. CDR3 residues: CASSHDRANIQYF. The CDR3 region has the DNA TGTGCCAGCAGCCACGACAGGGCGAACATTCAGTACTTC.

The gene calls are TRBV7-2 and TRBJ2-3; 13 positions agree with TRBD2. V was clipped by 10 bases and J by 2 bases; unmatched bases: 12. The germline V gene has CDR1 SGHTA and CDR2 FQGNSA. The length of the CDR3 is 17 residues. CDR3 sequence reads: CATTHATSGGVTDTQYF. DNA of the CDR3: TGTGCCACCACACACGCCACTAGCGGGGGGGTCACAGATACGCAGTATTTT. The full variable domain, completed using reference TRBV7-2 and TRBJ2-3, is GAGVSQSPSNKVTEKGKDVELRCDPISGHTALYWYRQSLGQGLEFLIYFQGNSAPDKSGLPSDRFSAERTGGSVSTLTIQRTQQEDSAVYLCATTHATSGGVTDTQYFGPGTRLTVL.

The rearrangement links TRBV20-1 to TRBJ2-1; 7 nucleotides agree with TRBD2. Germline CDR1 DFQATT, CDR2 SNEGSKA (reference sequence). The CDR3 totals 15 residues. With 0 bases clipped from V and 5 bases from J, the junction kept 7 bases outside the gene matches. CDR3 loop: CSARDQAGVHNEQFF. CDR3 nucleotide sequence: TGCAGTGCTAGAGATCAGGCGGGGGTTCACAATGAGCAGTTCTTC.

On this clonotype: Compared with germline, one end of the junction differs, possibly owing to a read error. The V and J genes are TRBV29-1 and TRBJ2-1; 10 positions agree with TRBD2. Germline-derived CDR1 and CDR2 are SQVTM and ANQGSEA. The CDR3 length is 17 residues. This CDR3 is CSVRTSGKGFSYNERFF. The CDR3 DNA is TGCAGCGTTCGAACTAGCGGGAAGGGATTCTCCTACAATGAGCGGTTCTTC.

The gene calls are TRBV4-1 and TRBJ2-7, with a weak D call TRBD1 (6 bases). Germline CDR1 is MGHRA and CDR2 is YSYEKL. The length of the CDR3 is 14 residues. V was trimmed by 2 bases and J by 3 bases, leaving 11 bases between them. The CDR3 nucleotides read TGCGCCAGCAGCCAAACGGGACACGTCTACGAGCAGTACTTC. This sequence encodes CASSQTGHVYEQYF.

The chain couples TRBV9 to TRBJ2-2; TRBD2 agrees at 9 bases. V lost 4 bases to trimming and J lost 5 bases; unmatched junction nucleotides: 12. The CDR3 runs 17 residues. Germline values: CDR1 SGDLS, CDR2 YYNGEE. In DNA form, the CDR3 reads TGTGCCAGCAGCCCCTACGGCGGGGGGGCGATAACCGGGGAGCTGTTTTTT. Translation gives CASSPYGGGAITGELFF.

About this clonotype: A read error is possible here, since a much larger clone lies one base away. The chain uses TRBV29-1 and TRBJ1-5; D perhaps matches TRBD1 (6 bases). Germline V gives CDR1 SQVTM, CDR2 ANQGSEA. Trimming cost V 6 bases and J 4 bases, with 19 bases left between them. The CDR3 consists of 15 residues. This CDR3 is CSVGGDTRGNQPQHF. CDR3 nucleotide sequence: TGCAGCGTGGGGGGGGACACACGGGGAAATCAGCCCCAGCATTTT. Filled out from reference TRBV29-1 and TRBJ1-5, the complete variable domain reads SAVISQKPSRDICQRGTSLTIQCQVDSQVTMMFWYRQQPGQSLTLIATANQGSEATYESGFVIDKFPISRPNLTFSTLTVSNMSPEDSSIYLCSVGGDTRGNQPQHFGDGTRLSIL.

The chain links TRBV28 to TRBJ2-5; D is undetermined. Trimming stripped 6 bases from V and 5 bases from J, with 16 bases between. Per the germline V gene, CDR1 is MDHEN and CDR2 is SYDVKM. The CDR3 is made up of 14 amino acids. CDR3 sequence: CASSRIYLTETQYF. The CDR3 nucleotides read TGTGCCAGCAGCCGGATCTATCTAACGGAGACCCAGTACTTC.

The rearrangement joins TRBV6-5 to TRBJ2-3; 8 nucleotides line up with TRBD1. Germline CDR1 and CDR2: MNHEY and SVGAGI. The J segment lost 7 bases and the V segment lost 8 bases, leaving 14 bases of the junction unmatched. CDR3 length: 15 residues. In DNA, the CDR3 is TGTGCCAGCGGCCGCGGACAGGGACATCCATATACGCAGTATTTT. Encoded protein: CASGRGQGHPYTQYF.

The J gene is TRBJ2-1, the V gene TRBV4-2; 10 positions match TRBD1. CDR1 is LGHNA, CDR2 YNFKEQ, per germline. This CDR3 contains 21 residues. Trimming removed 2 bases from V and 4 bases from J; junction bases left unmatched: 20. In DNA form, the CDR3 reads TGTGCCAGCAGCCAAACAGGCGTTTTGGGGACAGGGGTTAATTTTTACAATGAGCAGTTCTTC. The encoded protein is CASSQTGVLGTGVNFYNEQFF.

V usage is TRBV6-1 and J usage is TRBJ1-2; no definite D call. V lost 6 bases, J lost 4 bases, and 12 bases lay in between. Germline assignment: CDR1 MNHNS and CDR2 SASEGT. This CDR3 comprises 13 residues. The DNA for the CDR3 is TGTGCCAGCAGCGTAGGCAGAGTCTATGGCTACACCTTC. It specifies CASSVGRVYGYTF.

This clonotype was counted only a few times. This sequence joins TRBV10-3 and TRBJ2-1; 8 nucleotides agree with TRBD2. The V segment lost 6 bases and the J segment 9 bases; nucleotides outside the gene matches: 10. Germline CDR1 and CDR2: ENHRY and SYGVKD. The CDR3 is 14 amino acids. CDR3 in amino acids: CAIRPGLDGGEQFF. The CDR3 nucleotides are TGTGCCATCAGACCGGGACTAGATGGAGGTGAGCAGTTCTTC.

This clonotype was seen repeatedly, ten times or more. One base away lies a much larger clone, so this may be a sequencing read error. The rearrangement joins TRBV7-9 to TRBJ2-1; D uncertain. The assigned J gene may be wrong: the sequence end matches TRBJ2-7 better. The CDR3 is 16 amino acids. Germline V gives CDR1 SEHNR, CDR2 FQNEAQ (reference sequence). CDR3 loop: CASSLIGVSSYNEQYF. In DNA form, the CDR3 reads TGTGCCAGCAGCTTAATCGGAGTTAGCTCCTACAATGAGCAGTACTTC.

This clonotype came up once. The V gene is TRBV5-1, the J gene TRBJ1-4; a possible D gene is TRBD1 (5 bases). Trimming cost V 1 base and J 3 bases, with 13 bases left between them. There are 16 residues in the CDR3. Germline CDR1 SGHRS, CDR2 YFSETQ. The DNA for the CDR3 is TGCGCCAGCAGCTTGCGGGCACTAGGGGCTAATGAAAAACTGTTTTTT. Protein: CASSLRALGANEKLFF.

The CDR3 region has the DNA TGTGCCAGCAGCTTAGTGCTAATCCAACGAGGGAATGAGCAGTTCTTC. It translates to CASSLVLIQRGNEQFF. The chain combines TRBV11-2 with TRBJ2-1; tentative D call: TRBD2 (5 bases). V lost 1 base, J lost 7 bases, and 17 bases lay in between. This CDR3 region has 16 residues. CDR1 SGHAT and CDR2 FQNNGV come from the germline V gene.

The rearrangement uses TRBV27 and TRBJ1-4, with a tentative D call TRBD1 (5 bases). The CDR3 totals 15 residues. Germline V lookup: CDR1 MNHEY, CDR2 SMNVEV (reference sequence). V gave up 5 bases and J gave up 11 bases, with 21 bases separating them. In DNA, the CDR3 is TGTGCCAGCAGTCCCGGGGCAGCTCTAATGAGCAAACTGTTTTTT. Translation gives CASSPGAALMSKLFF.

This chain joins TRBV12-3 or TRBV12-4 and TRBJ2-4; the D gene is possibly TRBD2 (6 bases). Judging by the DNA end, TRBJ2-7 fits better; the J call may be wrong. This CDR3 contains 14 residues. CDR3 residues: CASSLWGGEDEQYF. CDR3 in DNA: TGTGCCAGCAGTTTGTGGGGAGGAGAGGACGAGCAGTACTTC.

This clonotype showed up just a few times. The chain employs TRBV11-2 and TRBJ2-4; TRBD2 matches 8 bases. The tail of the sequence fits TRBJ2-7 better, so the J call may be wrong. This CDR3 is 15 amino acids long. Germline CDR1 reads SGHAT; CDR2 reads FQNNGV. CDR3 coding DNA: TGTGCCAGCAGCTTAGCCATGGGGACTAGGAGCGAGCAGTACTTC. Its translation is CASSLAMGTRSEQYF.